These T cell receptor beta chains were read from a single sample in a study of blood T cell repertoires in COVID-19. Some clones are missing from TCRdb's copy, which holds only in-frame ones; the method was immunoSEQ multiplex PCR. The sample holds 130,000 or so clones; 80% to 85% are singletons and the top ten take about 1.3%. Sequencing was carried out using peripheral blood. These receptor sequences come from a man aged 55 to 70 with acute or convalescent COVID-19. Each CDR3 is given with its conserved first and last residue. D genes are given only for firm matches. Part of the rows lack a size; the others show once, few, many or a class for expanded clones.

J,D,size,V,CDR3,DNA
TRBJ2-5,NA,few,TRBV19,CASSIDPAEETQYF,TGTGCCAGTAGTATAGATCCAGCGGAAGAGACCCAGTACTTC
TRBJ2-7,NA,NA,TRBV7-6,CASSLPGKSTSEQYF,TGTGCCAGCAGCTTACCAGGAAAAAGTACGTCGGAGCAGTACTTC
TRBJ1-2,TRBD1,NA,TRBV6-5,CASSSQGAGYGYTF,TGTGCCAGCAGTTCACAGGGGGCAGGGTATGGCTACACCTTC
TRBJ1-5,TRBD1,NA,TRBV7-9,CASSTTDRAQPQHF,TGTGCCAGCAGCACCACAGACAGGGCTCAGCCCCAGCATTTT
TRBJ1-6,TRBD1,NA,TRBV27,CASSRTGGTLGSPLHF,TGTGCCAGCAGTCGGACAGGGGGGACCTTGGGTTCACCCCTCCACTTT
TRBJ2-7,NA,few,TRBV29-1,CSGGTGDYEQYF,TGCAGCGGGGGGACTGGAGACTACGAGCAGTACTTC
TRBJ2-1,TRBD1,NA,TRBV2,CASSAAGGSYNEQFF,TGTGCCAGCAGTGCGGCAGGGGGCTCCTACAATGAGCAGTTCTTC
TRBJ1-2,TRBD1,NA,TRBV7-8,CASSLLRQGALGYTF,TGTGCCAGCAGCTTGCTACGACAGGGGGCGCTTGGCTACACCTTC
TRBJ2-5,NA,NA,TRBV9,CASSVGRYQETQYF,TGTGCCAGCAGCGTAGGCAGGTACCAAGAGACCCAGTACTTC
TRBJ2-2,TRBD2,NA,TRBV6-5,CASSFAGGADTGELFF,TGTGCCAGCAGTTTCGCCGGGGGGGCCGACACCGGGGAGCTGTTTTTT
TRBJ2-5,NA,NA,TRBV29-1,CSVEDQDSLRQETQYF,TGCAGCGTTGAAGATCAGGACTCACTTCGACAAGAGACCCAGTACTTC
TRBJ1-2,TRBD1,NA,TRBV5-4,CASSGGQGEPGGYTF,TGTGCCAGCAGCGGGGGACAGGGAGAGCCCGGGGGCTACACCTTC
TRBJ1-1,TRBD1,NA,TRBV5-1,CASSQLQGGNTEAFF,TGCGCCAGCAGTCAACTCCAGGGGGGCAACACTGAAGCTTTCTTT
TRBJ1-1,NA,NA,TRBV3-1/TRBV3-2,CASSQGDSNTEAFF,TGTGCCAGCAGCCAAGGAGACAGCAACACTGAAGCTTTCTTT
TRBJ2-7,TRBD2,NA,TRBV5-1,CASTPVLPGLAGDGYEQYF,TGCGCCAGCACCCCCGTCCTACCGGGACTAGCGGGAGACGGGTACGAGCAGTACTTC
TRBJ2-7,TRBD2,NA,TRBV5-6,CASSLDRLAGVNYEQYF,TGTGCCAGCAGCTTGGACCGGCTAGCGGGAGTTAATTACGAGCAGTACTTC
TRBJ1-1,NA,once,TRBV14,CASSQSRGNLNTEAFF,TGTGCCAGCAGCCAGAGTAGGGGAAATCTGAACACTGAAGCTTTCTTT
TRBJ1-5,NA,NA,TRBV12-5,CASGEVSNQPQHF,TGTGCTAGTGGGGAGGTTAGCAATCAGCCCCAGCATTTT
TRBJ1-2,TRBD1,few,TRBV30,CAWSSGPAGGSGYTF,TGTGCCTGGAGCTCAGGGCCGGCAGGGGGCTCTGGCTACACCTTC
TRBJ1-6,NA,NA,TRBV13,CASSLFNNSPLHF,TGTGCCAGCAGCTTATTTAATAATTCACCCCTCCACTTT
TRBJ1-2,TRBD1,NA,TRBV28,CASRTGFGYTF,TGTGCCAGCCGGACAGGGTTTGGCTACACCTTC
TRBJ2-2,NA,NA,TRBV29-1,CSVRTGVVTGELFF,TGCAGCGTGAGGACGGGAGTTGTCACCGGGGAGCTGTTTTTT
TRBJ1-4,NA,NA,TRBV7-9,CASSFGSNEKLFF,TGTGCCAGCAGCTTTGGGAGTAATGAAAAACTGTTTTTT
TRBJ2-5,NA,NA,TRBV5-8,CASSLGGTVRETQYF,TGTGCCAGCAGCTTGGGCGGGACAGTGAGGGAGACCCAGTACTTC
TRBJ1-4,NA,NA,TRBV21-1,CASSNIVAQGANEKLFF,NA
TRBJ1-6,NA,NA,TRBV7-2,CASSLGQASYNSPLHF,TGTGCCAGCAGCTTAGGGCAGGCCTCCTATAATTCACCCCTCCACTTT
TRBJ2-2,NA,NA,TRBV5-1,CASSLIGQNTGELFF,TGCGCCAGCAGCTTGATCGGACAGAACACCGGGGAGCTGTTTTTT
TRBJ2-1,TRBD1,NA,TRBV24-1,CATSSPGQIYNEQFF,TGTGCCACCAGCTCACCGGGACAGATCTACAATGAGCAGTTCTTC
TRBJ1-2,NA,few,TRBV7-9,CASSYAGQHYGYTF,TGTGCCAGCAGCTACGCCGGACAGCACTATGGCTACACCTTC
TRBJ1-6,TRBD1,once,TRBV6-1,CASSERDRVSPLHF,TGTGCCAGCAGTGAACGGGACAGGGTTTCACCCCTCCACTTT
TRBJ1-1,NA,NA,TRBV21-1,CASSKSPQNTEAFF,TGTGCCAGCAGCAAAAGCCCCCAGAACACTGAAGCTTTCTTT
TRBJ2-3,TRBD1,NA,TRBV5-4,CASSQTGVNTQYF,TGTGCCAGCAGCCAGACAGGGGTCAATACGCAGTATTTT
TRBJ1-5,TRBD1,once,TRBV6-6,CASSPGGQHNQPQHF,TGTGCCAGCAGCCCCGGGGGACAGCATAATCAGCCCCAGCATTTT
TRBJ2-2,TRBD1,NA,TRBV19,CASVDRGLSVGELFF,TGTGCCAGTGTAGACAGGGGTCTTTCGGTTGGGGAGCTGTTTTTT
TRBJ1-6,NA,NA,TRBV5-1,CASSLQAENSPLHF,TGCGCCAGCAGCTTGCAGGCTGAAAATTCACCCCTCCACTTT
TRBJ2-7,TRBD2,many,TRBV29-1,CSVEDPAREGSYEQYF,TGCAGCGTTGAAGATCCGGCCAGGGAGGGCTCCTACGAGCAGTACTTC
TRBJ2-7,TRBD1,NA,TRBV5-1,CASSLAGQGVDEQYF,TGCGCCAGCAGCTTGGCAGGACAGGGAGTCGACGAGCAGTACTTC
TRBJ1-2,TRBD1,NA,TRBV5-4,CASVRDRASNYGYTF,TGTGCCAGCGTGCGGGACAGGGCCTCTAACTATGGCTACACCTTC
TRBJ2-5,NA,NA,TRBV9,CASSVVTGPQETQYF,TGTGCCAGCAGCGTAGTGACAGGTCCCCAAGAGACCCAGTACTTC
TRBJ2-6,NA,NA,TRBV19,CATLPRGANVLTF,TGTGCCACTCTCCCCCGGGGGGCCAACGTCCTGACTTTC
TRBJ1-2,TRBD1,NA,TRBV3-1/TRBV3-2,CASSRDGTGTYGYTF,TGTGCCAGCAGCCGAGATGGGACAGGGACGTATGGCTACACCTTC
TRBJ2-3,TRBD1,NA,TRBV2,CASTLGQGTDTQYF,TGTGCCAGCACCTTGGGACAGGGGACAGATACGCAGTATTTT
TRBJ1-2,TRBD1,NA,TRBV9,CASSASPDRGRMGGYTF,TGTGCCAGCAGCGCCTCCCCGGACAGGGGTCGGATGGGAGGCTACACCTTC
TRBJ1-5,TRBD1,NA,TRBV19,CASSLGTGGWGNQPQHF,TGTGCCAGTAGTCTCGGGACAGGAGGGTGGGGCAATCAGCCCCAGCATTTT
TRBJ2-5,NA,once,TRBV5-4,CASSFRSKETQYF,TGTGCCAGCAGCTTTAGGAGCAAAGAGACCCAGTACTTC
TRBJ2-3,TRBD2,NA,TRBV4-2,CASRESSGAQSDTQYF,TGTGCCAGCAGGGAAAGTAGCGGGGCACAGTCGGATACGCAGTATTTT
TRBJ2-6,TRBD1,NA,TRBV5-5,CASSLVAAGGQGANVLTF,TGTGCCAGCAGCTTGGTCGCGGCAGGGGGCCAAGGGGCCAACGTCCTGACTTTC
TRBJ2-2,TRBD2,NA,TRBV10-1,CASSDTSGVLTGELFF,TGCGCCAGCAGTGATACTAGCGGGGTTCTAACCGGGGAGCTGTTTTTT
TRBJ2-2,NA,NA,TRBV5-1,CASKGAFTGELFF,TGCGCCAGCAAAGGGGCCTTCACCGGGGAGCTGTTTTTT
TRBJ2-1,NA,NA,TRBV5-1,CASSLDKNYNEQFF,TGCGCCAGCAGCTTGGACAAAAACTACAATGAGCAGTTCTTC
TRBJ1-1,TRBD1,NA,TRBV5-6,CASSLGGGMNTEAFF,TGTGCCAGCAGCTTGGGAGGGGGCATGAACACTGAAGCTTTCTTT
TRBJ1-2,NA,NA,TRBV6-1,CASSETYRAGGYTF,TGTGCCAGCAGTGAAACATACAGGGCGGGTGGCTACACCTTC
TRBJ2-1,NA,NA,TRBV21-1,CASTRLAGPSEQFF,TGTGCCAGCACCAGACTAGCGGGACCAAGTGAGCAGTTCTTC
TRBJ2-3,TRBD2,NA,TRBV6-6,CASSPVSGREGRTDTQYF,TGTGCCAGCAGTCCAGTCTCAGGGAGGGAGGGACGCACAGATACGCAGTATTTT